This section outlines one T cell receptor (beta chain) sequence together with its context. What it recognizes is unknown. The data originate from a study of T cell responses to AZD1222 COVID-19 vaccine. Study outcomes and limitations: Vaccination with two AZD1222 doses was followed by a rise in Spike-specific TCR breadth and depth. Distributed over spike, vaccine-associated CD4 TCRs predominated at 160-218 and 743-854.

TCRdb's copy holds only in-frame clones and misses some; the assay was immunoSEQ multiplex PCR. The sample shows some 80,000 clones, approximately 90% of them seen only once. Germline trimming cut 6 bases from V and 6 bases from J; bases unmatched to any gene: 4. There are 14 residues in the CDR3. Germline V gene lookup returns CDR1 SNHLY and CDR2 FYNNEI. V and J are TRBV2 and TRBJ1-4; 10 positions match TRBD1. This material consisted of peripheral blood, taken 28 days after the second AZD1222 dose. The sequence was collected from an adult who received the AZD1222 COVID-19 vaccine. CDR3 nucleotide sequence: TGTGCCAGCAGCACCGGGACAGGGGATGAAAAACTGTTTTTT. Its protein product is CASSTGTGDEKLFF.